This T cell receptor (beta chain) was captured by sequencing in a study of T cell changes during pregnancy in multiple sclerosis. Sequencing used immunoSEQ multiplex PCR; TCRdb keeps in-frame clones, though not all of them. Counted here are roughly 90,000 clones, just under 95% occurring once; the ten biggest clones make up over 3.5%. The specimen was peripheral blood, collected in the first trimester of pregnancy. The clonotype comes from a female donor with multiple sclerosis, enrolled in a pregnancy study.

The CDR3 reads CATSRITAANTQYF. The CDR3 DNA follows: TGTGCCACCAGCAGAATTACTGCCGCTAATACGCAGTATTTT. The V and J genes are TRBV15 and TRBJ2-3; no definite D call. Trimming stripped 2 bases from V and 7 bases from J, with 13 bases between. CDR1 LNHNV and CDR2 YYDKDF come from the germline V gene (reference sequence). The CDR3 has 14 residues.